A single sample is the source of the 10 T cell receptor beta chains below, sequenced in a study of OX40 agonist ivuxolimab in advanced cancers. Libraries were prepared by immunoSEQ multiplex PCR; TCRdb keeps only in-frame clonotypes and omits some of them. The sample shows around 80,000 clones, 85% of them seen only once. The sequencing used CD4+ or CD8+ T cells sorted from blood, collected in a trial of the OX40 agonist ivuxolimab. The receptors derive from an adult with an advanced solid tumor such as melanoma, head and neck, liver or kidney cancer.

This chain links TRBV15 with TRBJ1-2; 8 bases agree with TRBD1. The V gene end was trimmed by 0 bases and the J gene end by 4 bases; junction bases not matched to a gene: 10. In germline, CDR1 is LNHNV, CDR2 YYDKDF (reference sequence). There are 17 residues in the CDR3. DNA of the CDR3: TGTGCCACCAGCAGAGACCGTAAGGCAGGGGGCGGCTATGGCTACACCTTC. This encodes CATSRDRKAGGGYGYTF.

This chain joins TRBV6-5 and TRBJ2-2; D gene ambiguous. V dropped 6 bases and J dropped 5 bases, with 7 bases sitting between them. Germline CDR1 and CDR2: MNHEY and SVGAGI. The CDR3 totals 12 residues. CDR3 DNA sequence: TGTGCCAGCAGGATCTCGACCGGGGAGCTGTTTTTT. This encodes CASRISTGELFF.

This rearrangement joins TRBV19 to TRBJ2-7, with 7 bases lining up with TRBD2. Germline V gives CDR1 LNHDA, CDR2 SQIVND (reference sequence). The V segment lost 7 bases and the J segment 3 bases; nucleotides outside the gene matches: 9. The CDR3 totals 14 residues. The CDR3 here is CASKPGGSDYEQYF. DNA for the CDR3: TGTGCCAGTAAACCCGGCGGGAGCGACTACGAGCAGTACTTC.

The chain is built from TRBV18 and TRBJ2-7, with D possibly matching TRBD2 (6 bases). V was cut by 6 bases and J by 3 bases, with 18 bases left in between. The germline gives CDR1 KGHSH, CDR2 LQKENI. CDR3 length: 15 amino acids. The CDR3 region is CASSGGQTPSYEQYF. The DNA of the CDR3 is TGTGCCAGCTCGGGAGGACAAACCCCGAGCTACGAGCAGTACTTC.

The V and J genes are TRBV27 and TRBJ1-1; no firm D call. V lost 10 bases and J lost 1, with 16 bases in between. Germline V CDR1 and CDR2: MNHEY, SMNVEV (reference sequence). This CDR3 spans 14 amino acids. In DNA form, the CDR3 reads TGTGCCACCCTGGCGGTAGGGCCGAACACTGAAGCTTTCTTT. It specifies CATLAVGPNTEAFF.

This clone showed up just once. The chain recombines TRBV30 with TRBJ2-5; D remains ambiguous. Trimming took off 1 base at V and 5 bases at J, with 11 bases between the two ends. This CDR3 has 13 residues. Germline V gives CDR1 GTSNPN, CDR2 SVGIG (reference sequence). The CDR3 DNA reads TGTGCCTGGAGTGGCATTGGTCGGGAGACCCAGTACTTC. Protein product: CAWSGIGRETQYF.

The chain uses TRBV18 and TRBJ2-5; maybe TRBD2 (6 bases). The CDR3 is 14 amino acids. Trimming removed 3 bases at V and 4 bases at J, with 12 bases between. Per germline, CDR1 KGHSH and CDR2 LQKENI. CDR3 protein: CASSPTGTSETQYF. As DNA, the CDR3 is TGTGCCAGCTCACCGACCGGGACTTCAGAGACCCAGTACTTC.

This clone was seen more than once but under ten times. The V and J genes are TRBV5-4 and TRBJ2-3, with TRBD1 matching over 7 bases. J gave up 3 bases and V 2 bases, and 12 bases lay outside the gene matches. Germline V gene lookup returns CDR1 SGHNT and CDR2 YYREEE (reference sequence). The CDR3 totals 17 residues. Here the CDR3 DNA reads TGTGCCAGCAGCTTAAGCTTGGTAGGGGGCTCTACAGATACGCAGTATTTT. It yields the protein CASSLSLVGGSTDTQYF.

The chain carries TRBV6-5 and TRBJ1-4; TRBD1 agrees at 7 bases. V shed 6 bases, J shed 8 bases, and the junction held 9 bases outside the gene matches. The CDR3 covers 14 residues. The V gene's germline CDR1 is MNHEY and CDR2 SVGAGI. The CDR3 bases are TGTGCCAGCAGAGACAGGGTTCAGGGGGAAAAACTGTTTTTT. The encoded protein is CASRDRVQGEKLFF.

The gene calls are TRBV7-8 and TRBJ2-3; tentative D call: TRBD1 (6 bases). The V end lost 5 bases, the J end lost 0 bases, and 15 bases lay between the germline ends. From germline, CDR1 is SGHVS and CDR2 FQNEAQ. The CDR3 loop spans 16 amino acids. The CDR3 spells CASSRPGQVSTDTQYF. The CDR3 coding sequence is TGTGCCAGCAGCCGCCCGGGACAAGTAAGCACAGATACGCAGTATTTT.